The source of this T cell receptor (beta chain) is a study of patients with pleural tuberculosis (dated by TCRdb to the mid-2010s). Sequencing relied on an Illumina Genome Analyzer IIx. In TCRdb, the public reads were trimmed at Q25 with fastp and aligned with MiXCR, with productive beta chains retained. Entries that share a CDR3 protein sequence are merged under the most common genes and DNA. The sample table lists 25,000 to 35,000 distinct CDR3 sequences, more than 15% of them with a count of one. About 4% of the sample comes from the top ten. This clonotype was counted ten times or more. It lacks a known antigen. No qualities accompany the bases; no much larger clone lies one base away. V loses 5 bases, J loses 3 bases, and the germline ends lie 15 bases apart. Based on the germline V gene, the CDR1 and CDR2 sequences are MNHNS and SASEGT. The CDR3 has 15 amino acids, counting the end cysteine and phenylalanine. Kept here is only the CDR3 DNA, which spans 45 bases and is read in frame from base 1.

This TCR came from a human donor with pleural tuberculosis. Source material: peripheral blood. The chain links TRBV6-1 with TRBJ2-3; 5 matching bases give a weak D call of TRBD1. The CDR3 loop reads CASSLKDNPTDTQYF. The bases are TGTGCCAGCAGTTTAAAGGACAACCCGACAGATACGCAGTATTTT.